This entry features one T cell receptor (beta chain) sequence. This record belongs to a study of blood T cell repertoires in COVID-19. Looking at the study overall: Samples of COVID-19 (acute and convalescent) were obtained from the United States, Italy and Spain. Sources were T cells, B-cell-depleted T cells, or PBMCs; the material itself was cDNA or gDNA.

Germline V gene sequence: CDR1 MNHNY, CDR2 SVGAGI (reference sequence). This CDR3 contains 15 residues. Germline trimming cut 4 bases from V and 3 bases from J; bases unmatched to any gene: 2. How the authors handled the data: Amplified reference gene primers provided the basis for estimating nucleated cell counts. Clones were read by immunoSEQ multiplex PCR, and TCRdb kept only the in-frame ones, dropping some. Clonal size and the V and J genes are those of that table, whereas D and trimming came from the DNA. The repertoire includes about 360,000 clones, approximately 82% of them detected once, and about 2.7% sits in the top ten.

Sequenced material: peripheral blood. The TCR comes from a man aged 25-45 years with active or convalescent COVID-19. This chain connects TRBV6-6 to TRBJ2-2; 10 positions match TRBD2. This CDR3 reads CASSWTSGYTGELFF. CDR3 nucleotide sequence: TGTGCCAGCAGTTGGACTAGCGGTTACACCGGGGAGCTGTTTTTT.